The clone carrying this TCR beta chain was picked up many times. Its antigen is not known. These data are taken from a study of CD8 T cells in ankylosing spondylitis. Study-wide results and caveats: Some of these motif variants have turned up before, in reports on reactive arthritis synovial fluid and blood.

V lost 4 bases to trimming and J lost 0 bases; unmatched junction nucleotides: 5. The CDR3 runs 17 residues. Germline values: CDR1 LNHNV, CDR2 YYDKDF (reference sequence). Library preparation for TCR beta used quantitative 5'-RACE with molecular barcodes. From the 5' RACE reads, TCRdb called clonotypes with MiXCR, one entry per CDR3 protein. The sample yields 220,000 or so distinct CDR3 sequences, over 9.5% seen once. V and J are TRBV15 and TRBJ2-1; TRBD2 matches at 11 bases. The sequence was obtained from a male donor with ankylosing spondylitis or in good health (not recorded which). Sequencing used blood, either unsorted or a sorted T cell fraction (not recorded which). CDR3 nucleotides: TGTGCCACCAGCATTTCGACTAGCGGGGACTCCTACAATGAGCAGTTCTTC. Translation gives CATSISTSGDSYNEQFF. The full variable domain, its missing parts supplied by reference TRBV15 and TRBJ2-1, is DAMVIQNPRYQVTQFGKPVTLSCSQTLNHNVMYWYQQKSSQAPKLLFHYYDKDFNNEADTPDNFQSRRPNTSFCFLDIRSPGLGDTAMYLCATSISTSGDSYNEQFFGPGTRLTVL.